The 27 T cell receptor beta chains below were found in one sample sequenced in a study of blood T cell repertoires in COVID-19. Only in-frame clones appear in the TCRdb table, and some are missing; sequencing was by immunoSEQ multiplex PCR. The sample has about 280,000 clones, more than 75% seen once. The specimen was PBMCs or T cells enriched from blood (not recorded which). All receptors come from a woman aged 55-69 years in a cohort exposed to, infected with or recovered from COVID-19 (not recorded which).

CDR3 in DNA: TGTGCCAGCAGCAAACGGGGGTCCCCCGAGAGGGCGCTTAATGGCTACACCTTC. The encoded protein is CASSKRGSPERALNGYTF. The rearrangement uses TRBV21-1 and TRBJ1-2. TRBV21-1 is recorded as a pseudogene. This CDR3 is 18 amino acids long.

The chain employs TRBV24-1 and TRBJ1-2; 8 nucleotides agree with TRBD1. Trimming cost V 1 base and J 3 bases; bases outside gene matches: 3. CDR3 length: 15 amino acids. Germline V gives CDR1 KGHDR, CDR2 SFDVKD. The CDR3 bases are TGTGCCACCAGTGATTTCAAGACAGGGGACTATGGCTACACCTTC. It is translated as CATSDFKTGDYGYTF.

The chain's CDR3 is CASSVLIRDSEVLSNQPQHF. CDR3 coding DNA: TGTGCCAGCAGCGTTTTGATCCGGGACAGTGAGGTGTTAAGCAATCAGCCCCAGCATTTT. The J gene is TRBJ1-5, the V gene TRBV6-6; 7 nucleotides agree with TRBD1. Trimming cost V 6 bases and J 1 base; bases outside gene matches: 21. The CDR3 loop spans 20 amino acids. Germline V gives CDR1 MNHNY, CDR2 SVGAGI (reference sequence).

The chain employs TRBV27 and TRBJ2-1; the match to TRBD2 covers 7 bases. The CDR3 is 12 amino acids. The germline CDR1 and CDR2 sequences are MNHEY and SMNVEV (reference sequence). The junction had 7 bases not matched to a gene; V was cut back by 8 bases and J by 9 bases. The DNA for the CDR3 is TGTGCCAGCGCTCTAGCGGCTGGTGAGCAGTTCTTC. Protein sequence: CASALAAGEQFF.

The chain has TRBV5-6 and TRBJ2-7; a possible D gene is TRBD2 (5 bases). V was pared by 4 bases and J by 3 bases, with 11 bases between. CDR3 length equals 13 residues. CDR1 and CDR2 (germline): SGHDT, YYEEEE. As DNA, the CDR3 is TGTGCCAGCAGCATCGGACTTCTCTACGAGCAGTACTTC. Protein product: CASSIGLLYEQYF.

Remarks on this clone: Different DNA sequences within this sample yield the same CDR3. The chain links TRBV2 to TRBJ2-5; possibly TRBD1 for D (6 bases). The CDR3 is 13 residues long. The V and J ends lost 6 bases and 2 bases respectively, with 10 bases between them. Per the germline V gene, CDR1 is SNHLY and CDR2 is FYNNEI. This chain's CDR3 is CASRRTEQETQYF. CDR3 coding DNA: TGTGCCAGCAGAAGGACAGAGCAAGAGACCCAGTACTTC.

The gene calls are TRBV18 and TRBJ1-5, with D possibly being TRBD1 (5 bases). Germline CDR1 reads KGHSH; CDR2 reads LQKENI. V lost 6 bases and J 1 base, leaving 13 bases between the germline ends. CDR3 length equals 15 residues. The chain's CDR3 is CASSLRAESNQPQHF. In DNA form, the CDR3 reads TGTGCCAGCTCGCTCAGGGCAGAGAGCAATCAGCCCCAGCATTTT. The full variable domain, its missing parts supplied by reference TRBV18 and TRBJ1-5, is NAGVMQNPRHLVRRRGQEARLRCSPMKGHSHVYWYRQLPEEGLKFMVYLQKENIIDESGMPKERFSAEFPKEGPSILRIQQVVRGDSAAYFCASSLRAESNQPQHFGDGTRLSIL.

The CDR3 nucleotides are TGCGCCAGCAGCCAAGATGGGACAGGGGACTACGAGCAGTACTTC. Translation gives CASSQDGTGDYEQYF. The chain couples TRBV4-3 to TRBJ2-7, with TRBD1 matching over 10 bases. CDR3 length equals 15 residues. CDR1 is LGHNA and CDR2 is YSLEER in the germline V gene. The ends lost 0 bases at V and 3 bases at J; junction bases unmatched: 2.

CDR3 in amino acids: CASSYSMGSGSYNEQFF. The CDR3 bases are TGTGCCAGCAGTTACTCGATGGGTAGCGGGAGCTACAATGAGCAGTTCTTC. V usage is TRBV6-7 and J usage is TRBJ2-1; 9 positions match TRBD2. TRBV6-7 is an ORF, with its function uncertain. V lost 0 bases, J lost 3 bases, and 6 bases stayed unmatched. CDR3 length: 17 amino acids.

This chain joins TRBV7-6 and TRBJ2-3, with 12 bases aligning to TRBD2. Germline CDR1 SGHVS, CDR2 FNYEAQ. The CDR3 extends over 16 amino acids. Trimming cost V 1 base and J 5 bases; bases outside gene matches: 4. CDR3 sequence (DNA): TGTGCCAGCAGCTTAGGGGCTAGCGGGAGGGGAGATACGCAGTATTTT. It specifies CASSLGASGRGDTQYF.

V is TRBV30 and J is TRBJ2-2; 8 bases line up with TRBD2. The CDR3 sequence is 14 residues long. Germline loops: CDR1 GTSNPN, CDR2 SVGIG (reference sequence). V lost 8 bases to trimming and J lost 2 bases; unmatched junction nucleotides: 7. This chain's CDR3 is CARHGGGNTGELFF. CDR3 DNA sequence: TGTGCCCGGCACGGGGGGGGTAACACCGGGGAGCTGTTTTTT.

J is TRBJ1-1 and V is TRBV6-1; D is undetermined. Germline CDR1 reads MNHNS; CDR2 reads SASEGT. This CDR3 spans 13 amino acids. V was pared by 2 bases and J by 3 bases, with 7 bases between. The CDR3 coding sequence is TGTGCCAGCAGTGAACAACCAGACACTGAAGCTTTCTTT. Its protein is CASSEQPDTEAFF.

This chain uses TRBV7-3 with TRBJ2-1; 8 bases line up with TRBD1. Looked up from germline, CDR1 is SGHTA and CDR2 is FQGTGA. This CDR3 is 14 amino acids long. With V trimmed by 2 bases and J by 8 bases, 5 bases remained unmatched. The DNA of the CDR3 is TGTGCCAGCAGCTTACGTGGGACAGGCCATGAGCAGTTCTTC. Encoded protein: CASSLRGTGHEQFF.

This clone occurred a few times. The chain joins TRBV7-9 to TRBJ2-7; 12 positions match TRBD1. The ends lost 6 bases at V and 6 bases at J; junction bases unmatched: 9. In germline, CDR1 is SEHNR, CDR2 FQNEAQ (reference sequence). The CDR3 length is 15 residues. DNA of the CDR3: TGTGCCAGCAGTTATGCGGGACAGGGGGCGAGCGAGCAGTACTTC. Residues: CASSYAGQGASEQYF.

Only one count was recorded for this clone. CDR3 protein: CASSPGGQFSETQYF. For the CDR3, the DNA is TGTGCCAGCAGCCCCGGGGGACAGTTCTCAGAGACCCAGTACTTC. The chain combines TRBV13 with TRBJ2-5; the D gene is possibly TRBD1 (7 bases). This CDR3 has 15 residues. The V gene's germline CDR1 is PRHDT and CDR2 FYEKMQ (reference sequence). V lost 5 bases to trimming and J lost 4 bases, with 17 bases between them. Filled out from reference TRBV13 and TRBJ2-5, the complete variable domain reads AAGVIQSPRHLIKEKRETATLKCYPIPRHDTVYWYQQGPGQDPQFLISFYEKMQSDKGSIPDRFSAQQFSDYHSELNMSSLELGDSALYFCASSPGGQFSETQYFGPGTRLLVL.

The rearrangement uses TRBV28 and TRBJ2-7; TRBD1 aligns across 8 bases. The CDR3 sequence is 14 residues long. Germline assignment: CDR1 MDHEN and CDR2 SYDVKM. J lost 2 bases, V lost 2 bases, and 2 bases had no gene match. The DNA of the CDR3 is TGTGCCAGCAGTTTAATGGGACAGGCCTACGAGCAGTACTTC. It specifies CASSLMGQAYEQYF.

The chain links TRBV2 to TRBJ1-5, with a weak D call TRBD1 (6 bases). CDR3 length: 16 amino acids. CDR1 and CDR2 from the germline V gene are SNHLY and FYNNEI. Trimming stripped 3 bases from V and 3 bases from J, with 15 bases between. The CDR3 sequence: CASSDSRQATNQPQHF. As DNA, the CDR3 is TGTGCCAGCAGTGATTCAAGACAGGCGACCAATCAGCCCCAGCATTTT.

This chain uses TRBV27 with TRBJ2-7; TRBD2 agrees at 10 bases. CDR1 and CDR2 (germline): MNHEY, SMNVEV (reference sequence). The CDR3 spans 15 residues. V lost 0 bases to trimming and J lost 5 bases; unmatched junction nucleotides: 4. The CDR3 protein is CASSLSAGLANEQYF. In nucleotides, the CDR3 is TGTGCCAGCAGTTTATCGGCGGGACTAGCGAACGAGCAGTACTTC.

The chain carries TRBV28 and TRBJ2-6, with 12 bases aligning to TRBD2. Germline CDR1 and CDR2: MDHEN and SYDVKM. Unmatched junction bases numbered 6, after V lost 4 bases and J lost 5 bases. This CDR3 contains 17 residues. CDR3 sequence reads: CASSSTSGRLRANVLTF. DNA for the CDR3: TGTGCCAGCAGTTCTACTAGCGGGAGGCTCCGGGCCAACGTCCTGACTTTC. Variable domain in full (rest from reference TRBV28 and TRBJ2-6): DVKVTQSSRYLVKRTGEKVFLECVQDMDHENMFWYRQDPGLGLRLIYFSYDVKMKEKGDIPEGYSVSREKKERFSLILESASTNQTSMYLCASSSTSGRLRANVLTFGAGSRLTVL.

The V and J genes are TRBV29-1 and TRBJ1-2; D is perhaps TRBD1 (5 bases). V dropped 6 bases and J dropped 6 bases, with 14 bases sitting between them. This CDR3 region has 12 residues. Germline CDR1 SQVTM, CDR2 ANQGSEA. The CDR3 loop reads CSVGADADGYTF. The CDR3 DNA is TGCAGCGTAGGGGCCGACGCGGATGGCTACACCTTC.

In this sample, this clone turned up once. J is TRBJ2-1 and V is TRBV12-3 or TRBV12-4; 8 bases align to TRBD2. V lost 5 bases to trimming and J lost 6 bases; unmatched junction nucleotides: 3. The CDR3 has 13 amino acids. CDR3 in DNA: TGTGCCAGCAGTCAAGGGACTAGCAATGAGCAGTTCTTC. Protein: CASSQGTSNEQFF.

This chain's CDR3 is CASSSLRTGDTGNTIYF. In DNA form, the CDR3 reads TGTGCCAGCAGTTCTCTCCGGACAGGGGACACTGGAAACACCATATATTTT. This chain uses TRBV27 with TRBJ1-3; TRBD1 aligns across 9 bases. The CDR3 is 17 amino acids. Per the germline V gene, CDR1 is MNHEY and CDR2 is SMNVEV (reference sequence). The junction had 9 bases not matched to a gene; V was cut back by 4 bases and J by 2 bases.

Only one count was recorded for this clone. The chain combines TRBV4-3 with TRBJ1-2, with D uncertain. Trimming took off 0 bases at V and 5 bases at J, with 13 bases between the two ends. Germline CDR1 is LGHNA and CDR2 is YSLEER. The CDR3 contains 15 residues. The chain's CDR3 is CASSQDWGDAYGYTF. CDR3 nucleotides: TGCGCCAGCAGCCAAGATTGGGGAGATGCTTATGGCTACACCTTC.

This chain's CDR3 is CASSFAGTGLSYEQYF. As DNA, the CDR3 is TGTGCCAGCAGTTTCGCCGGGACAGGGTTATCCTACGAGCAGTACTTC. This rearrangement joins TRBV27 to TRBJ2-7; TRBD1 aligns across 9 bases. This CDR3 contains 16 residues. Germline CDR1 reads MNHEY; CDR2 reads SMNVEV (reference sequence). V shed 3 bases, J shed 1 base, and the junction held 7 bases outside the gene matches.

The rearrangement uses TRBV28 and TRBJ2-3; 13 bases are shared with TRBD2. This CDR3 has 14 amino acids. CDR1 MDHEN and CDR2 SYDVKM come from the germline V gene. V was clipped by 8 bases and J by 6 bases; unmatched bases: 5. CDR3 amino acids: CASRTSGSWDTQYF. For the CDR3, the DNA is TGTGCCAGCCGGACTAGCGGGAGTTGGGATACGCAGTATTTT.

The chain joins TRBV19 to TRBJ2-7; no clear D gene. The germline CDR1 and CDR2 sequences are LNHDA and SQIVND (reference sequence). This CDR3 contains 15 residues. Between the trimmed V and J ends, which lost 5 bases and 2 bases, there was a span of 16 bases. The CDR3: CASSSSEHRPYEQYF. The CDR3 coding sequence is TGTGCCAGTAGTTCGTCCGAACACCGTCCCTACGAGCAGTACTTC.

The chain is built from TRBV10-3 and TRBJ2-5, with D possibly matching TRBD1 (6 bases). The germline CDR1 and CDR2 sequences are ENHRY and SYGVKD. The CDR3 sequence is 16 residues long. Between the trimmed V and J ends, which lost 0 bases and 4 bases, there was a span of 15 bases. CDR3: CAISESILRGRETQYF. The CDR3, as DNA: TGTGCCATCAGTGAGTCGATTCTCAGGGGACGAGAGACCCAGTACTTC.